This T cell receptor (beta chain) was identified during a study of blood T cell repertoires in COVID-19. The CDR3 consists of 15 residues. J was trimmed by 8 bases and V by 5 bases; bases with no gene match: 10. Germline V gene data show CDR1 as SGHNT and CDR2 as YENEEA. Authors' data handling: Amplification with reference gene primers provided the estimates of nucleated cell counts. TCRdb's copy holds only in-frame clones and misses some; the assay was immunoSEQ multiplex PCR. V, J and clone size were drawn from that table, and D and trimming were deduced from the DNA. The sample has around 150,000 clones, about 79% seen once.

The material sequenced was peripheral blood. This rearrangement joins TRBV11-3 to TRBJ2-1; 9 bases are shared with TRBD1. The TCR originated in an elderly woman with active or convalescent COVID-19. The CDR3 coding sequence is TGTGCCAGCAGCCCAGGACAGGGGCGTGTTGATGAGCAGTTCTTC. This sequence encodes CASSPGQGRVDEQFF. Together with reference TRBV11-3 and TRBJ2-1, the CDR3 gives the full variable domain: EAGVVQSPRYKIIEKKQPVAFWCNPISGHNTLYWYLQNLGQGPELLIRYENEEAVDDSQLPKDRFSAERLKGVDSTLKIQPAELGDSAVYLCASSPGQGRVDEQFFGPGTRLTVL.